The sequence of this TCR beta chain was determined in a study of identical twins. Points from the study as a whole: Researchers reported weaker excess twin sharing in beta out-of-frame sequences.

Each CDR3 protein is one row after TCRdb ran MiXCR on the 5' RACE reads. The repertoire holds approximately 700,000 distinct CDR3 sequences, 15% to 20% seen once, with approximately 14% in the top ten. In its sample, this clonotype was seen a few times. Its antigen is undetermined. The CDR3 length is 16 residues. Germline loops: CDR1 DFQATT, CDR2 SNEGSKA (reference sequence). Germline trimming cut 1 base from V and 2 bases from J; bases unmatched to any gene: 8. The same specimen was also included in a second study, on T cells expressing NK-cell markers. That study reports: The same clonotypes also predominated in the CD3+CD56-NKG2C+ fraction of a few donors.

The clonotype originates from a woman aged 18-30 years in good health. V and J are TRBV20-1 and TRBJ2-1, with TRBD1 identical over 7 bases. The sample taken for sequencing was PBMCs. In DNA form, the CDR3 reads TGCAGTGCTAGAGGGGTCGGACAGGCCACCTACAATGAGCAGTTCTTC. Protein: CSARGVGQATYNEQFF.